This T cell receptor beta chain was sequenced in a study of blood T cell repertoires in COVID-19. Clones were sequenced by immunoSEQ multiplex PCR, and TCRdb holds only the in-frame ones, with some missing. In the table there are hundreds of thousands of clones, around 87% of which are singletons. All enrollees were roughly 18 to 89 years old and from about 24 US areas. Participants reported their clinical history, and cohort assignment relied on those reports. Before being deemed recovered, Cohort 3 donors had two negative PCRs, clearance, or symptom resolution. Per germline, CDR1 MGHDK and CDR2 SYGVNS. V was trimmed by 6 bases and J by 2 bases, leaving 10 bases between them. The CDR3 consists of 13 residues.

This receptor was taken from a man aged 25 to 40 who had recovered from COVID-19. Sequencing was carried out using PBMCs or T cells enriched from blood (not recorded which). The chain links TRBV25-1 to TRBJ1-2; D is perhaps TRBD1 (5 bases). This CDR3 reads CASRQGMNYGYTF. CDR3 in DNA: TGTGCCAGCAGGCAGGGTATGAACTATGGCTACACCTTC.